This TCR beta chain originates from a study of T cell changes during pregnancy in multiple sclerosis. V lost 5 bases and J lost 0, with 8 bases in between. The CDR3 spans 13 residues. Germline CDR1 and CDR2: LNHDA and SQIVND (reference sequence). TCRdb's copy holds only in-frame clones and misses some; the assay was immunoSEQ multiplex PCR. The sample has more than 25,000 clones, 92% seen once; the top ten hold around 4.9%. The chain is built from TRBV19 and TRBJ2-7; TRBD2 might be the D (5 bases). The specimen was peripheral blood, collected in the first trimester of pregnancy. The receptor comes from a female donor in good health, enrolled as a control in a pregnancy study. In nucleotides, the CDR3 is TGTGCCAGTAGTCTCGGGATCTCCTACGAGCAGTACTTC. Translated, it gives CASSLGISYEQYF. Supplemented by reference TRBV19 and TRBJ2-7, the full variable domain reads DGGITQSPKYLFRKEGQNVTLSCEQNLNHDAMYWYRQDPGQGLRLIYYSQIVNDFQKGDIAEGYSVSREKKESFPLTVTSAQKNPTAFYLCASSLGISYEQYFGPGTRLTVT.